The 16 T cell receptor beta chains below come from one sample, sequenced in a study of blood T cell repertoires in COVID-19. Measured with immunoSEQ multiplex PCR; TCRdb has only the in-frame clones, and not every one. The sample shows 300,000 or so clones, roughly 88% of them seen only once. Sequencing was done on a sample of peripheral blood. These receptors were obtained from a woman between 50 and 59 years old with acute or convalescent COVID-19.

The J gene is TRBJ2-5, the V gene TRBV6-1; weak D call: TRBD2 (5 bases). Per the germline V gene, CDR1 is MNHNS and CDR2 is SASEGT. V lost 5 bases and J 1 base, leaving 11 bases between the germline ends. The CDR3 consists of 14 residues. CDR3 region: CASSYLRGQETQYF. The DNA for the CDR3 is TGTGCCAGCAGTTATCTTCGGGGCCAAGAGACCCAGTACTTC.

J is TRBJ2-3 and V is TRBV5-1, with 9 bases identical to TRBD2. CDR3 size: 16 residues. CDR1 and CDR2 (germline): SGHRS, YFSETQ. Losses at the gene ends were 1 base for V and 5 bases for J; bases not matched to a gene: 8. CDR3 in DNA: TGCGCCAGCAGCTTGCTATTAGCGGGAGAGGGAGATACGCAGTATTTT. It specifies CASSLLLAGEGDTQYF.

A word on this clone: The identical CDR3 is also encoded by other nucleotide sequences in the sample. CDR3 bases: TGTGCCATCAGTGAATCAGGGAACAATGAGCAGTTCTTC. Its translation: CAISESGNNEQFF. The V call is TRBV10-3, the J call TRBJ2-1; tentatively, D is TRBD1 (5 bases). The CDR3 covers 13 residues. CDR1 ENHRY and CDR2 SYGVKD come from the germline V gene. V lost 3 bases, J lost 5 bases, and 8 bases lay in between.

This chain uses TRBV5-1 with TRBJ2-5, with 14 bases aligning to TRBD2. The CDR3 is made up of 19 amino acids. Germline CDR1 and CDR2: SGHRS and YFSETQ. Trimming cost V 4 bases and J 5 bases; bases outside gene matches: 16. The chain's CDR3 is CASSGRIGTSGRRGETQYF. Here the CDR3 DNA reads TGCGCCAGCAGCGGCCGAATAGGGACTAGCGGGAGAAGAGGGGAGACCCAGTACTTC.

The genes are TRBV19 and TRBJ1-5; D might be TRBD1 (5 bases). Germline CDR1 is LNHDA and CDR2 is SQIVND (reference sequence). Deletions cut 2 bases from V and 7 bases from J, with 12 bases between. This CDR3 region has 14 residues. This CDR3 is CASSIWGIGQPQHF. The CDR3 coding sequence is TGTGCCAGTAGTATATGGGGCATTGGACAGCCCCAGCATTTT.

The genes are TRBV6-6 and TRBJ2-1, with a tentative D call TRBD2 (6 bases). Trimming removed 6 bases at V and 7 bases at J, with 13 bases between. Per the germline V gene, CDR1 is MNHNY and CDR2 is SVGAGI (reference sequence). The CDR3 spans 13 residues. The CDR3: CASRLAGMNEQFF. In DNA form, the CDR3 reads TGTGCCAGCAGACTAGCAGGTATGAATGAGCAGTTCTTC.

This clone was picked up one time. This chain uses TRBV6-5 with TRBJ1-6; 9 positions match TRBD1. V was pared by 0 bases and J by 7 bases, with 1 base of the junction left unmatched. CDR1 MNHEY and CDR2 SVGAGI come from the germline V gene. This CDR3 comprises 15 residues. The CDR3 protein is CASSYSGTGNSPLHF. The CDR3 nucleotides read TGTGCCAGCAGTTACTCTGGGACAGGGAATTCACCCCTCCACTTT.

V gene TRBV10-3 combines with J gene TRBJ1-5; D remains ambiguous. This CDR3 is 13 amino acids long. Between the trimmed V and J ends, which lost 0 bases and 6 bases, there was a span of 6 bases. Germline V CDR1 and CDR2: ENHRY, SYGVKD. The CDR3 nucleotides read TGTGCCATCAGTGAGTCGAGAGGTCAGCCCCAGCATTTT. This encodes CAISESRGQPQHF.

The rearrangement joins TRBV27 to TRBJ2-7, with 9 positions matching TRBD1. The CDR3 loop spans 13 amino acids. Germline values: CDR1 MNHEY, CDR2 SMNVEV (reference sequence). Trimming cost V 5 bases and J 4 bases; bases outside gene matches: 3. DNA of the CDR3: TGTGCCAGCAGTAACAGGGGGCAATACGAGCAGTACTTC. Protein sequence: CASSNRGQYEQYF.

The J gene is TRBJ1-1, the V gene TRBV6-5; D remains ambiguous. The CDR3 is made up of 15 amino acids. V was cut by 2 bases and J by 11 bases, with 21 bases left in between. Germline-derived CDR1 and CDR2 are MNHEY and SVGAGI. The chain's CDR3 is CASSYDGHASRGAFF. The CDR3, as DNA: TGTGCCAGCAGTTACGATGGGCATGCCTCGCGTGGCGCTTTCTTT.

This rearrangement joins TRBV18 to TRBJ2-7, with D tentatively TRBD2 (6 bases). There are 15 residues in the CDR3. With 2 bases removed from V and 4 bases from J, the gap between germline ends came to 15 bases. CDR1 and CDR2 from the germline V gene are KGHSH and LQKENI. The CDR3 bases are TGTGCCAGCTCACCAATTACCCCGGGGACTTACGAGCAGTACTTC. This gives the protein CASSPITPGTYEQYF.

The DNA for the CDR3 is TGTGCCAGCAGCGAGGGACTAGCGGGAGGTTCAGGGCAGTTCTTC. This translates into CASSEGLAGGSGQFF. The chain combines TRBV7-8 with TRBJ2-1; 15 positions match TRBD2. Unmatched junction bases numbered 8, after V lost 5 bases and J lost 12 bases. Looked up from germline, CDR1 is SGHVS and CDR2 is FQNEAQ. The CDR3 length is 15 residues.

This clone has a single count. The chain is built from TRBV11-3 and TRBJ2-3, with 7 bases identical to TRBD1. Trimming at V came to 5 bases and at J to 5 bases, leaving 4 bases not matched to a gene. CDR1 SGHNT and CDR2 YENEEA come from the germline V gene. There are 13 residues in the CDR3. The CDR3 sequence: CASSTGVGDTQYF. In DNA form, the CDR3 reads TGTGCCAGCAGCACAGGGGTGGGAGATACGCAGTATTTT.

The chain uses TRBV25-1 and TRBJ2-3; possible D gene TRBD1, 5 bases. Trimming took 3 bases from V and 2 from J, leaving 15 bases between them. The CDR3 runs 16 residues. In germline, CDR1 is MGHDK, CDR2 SYGVNS. In DNA, the CDR3 is TGTGCCAGCAGTGACGCGAGGCTTGGGGCCACAGATACGCAGTATTTT. It translates to CASSDARLGATDTQYF.

The chain has TRBV5-1 and TRBJ2-2; D remains unclear. Deletions cut 3 bases from V and 3 bases from J, with 6 bases between. The CDR3 is made up of 13 amino acids. The germline CDR1 and CDR2 sequences are SGHRS and YFSETQ. The chain's CDR3 is CASSSQDTGELFF. The DNA of the CDR3 is TGCGCCAGCAGCTCCCAGGACACCGGGGAGCTGTTTTTT.

Only one count was recorded for this clone. The genes are TRBV25-1 and TRBJ1-1, with 7 bases fitting TRBD1. Per the germline V gene, CDR1 is MGHDK and CDR2 is SYGVNS. The CDR3 runs 14 residues. V shed 4 bases and J 3 bases; nucleotides not matched to a gene: 5. The CDR3 protein is CASSATGAYTEAFF. DNA for the CDR3: TGTGCCAGCAGTGCCACAGGGGCTTACACTGAAGCTTTCTTT.